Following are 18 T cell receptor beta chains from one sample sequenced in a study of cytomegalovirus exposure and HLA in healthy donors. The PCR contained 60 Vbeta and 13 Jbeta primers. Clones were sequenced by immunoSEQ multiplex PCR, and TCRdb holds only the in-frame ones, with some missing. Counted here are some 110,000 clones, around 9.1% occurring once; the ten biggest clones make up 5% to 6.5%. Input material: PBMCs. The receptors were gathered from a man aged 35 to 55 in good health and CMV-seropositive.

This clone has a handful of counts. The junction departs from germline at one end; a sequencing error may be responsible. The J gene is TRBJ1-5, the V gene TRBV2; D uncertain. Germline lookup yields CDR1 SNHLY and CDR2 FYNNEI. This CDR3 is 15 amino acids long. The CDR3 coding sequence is TGTGCCAGCAGAGAAGCTGGGAGCAGCAATCAGCCCCAGCATTTT. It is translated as CASREAGSSNQPQHF.

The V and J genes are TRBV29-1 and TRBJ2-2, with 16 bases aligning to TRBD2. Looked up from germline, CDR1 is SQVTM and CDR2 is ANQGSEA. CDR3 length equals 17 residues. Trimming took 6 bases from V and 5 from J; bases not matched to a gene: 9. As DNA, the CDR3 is TGCAGCGTAGAGGGACTAGCGGGAGGGCCCCGTACCGGGGAGCTGTTTTTT. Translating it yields CSVEGLAGGPRTGELFF.

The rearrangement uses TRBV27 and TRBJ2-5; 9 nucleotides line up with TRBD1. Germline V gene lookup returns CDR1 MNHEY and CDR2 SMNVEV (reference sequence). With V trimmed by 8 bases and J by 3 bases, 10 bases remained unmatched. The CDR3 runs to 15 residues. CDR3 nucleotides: TGTGCCAGCTCCTACAGGGGGCGCAAGGAAGAGACCCAGTACTTC. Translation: CASSYRGRKEETQYF.

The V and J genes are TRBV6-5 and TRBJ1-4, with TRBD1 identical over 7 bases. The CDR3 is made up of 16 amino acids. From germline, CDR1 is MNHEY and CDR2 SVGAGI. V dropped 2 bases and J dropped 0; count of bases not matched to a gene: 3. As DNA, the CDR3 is TGTGCCAGCAGTTACGGACAGGAAGCAACTAATGAAAAACTGTTTTTT. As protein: CASSYGQEATNEKLFF.

The CDR3 coding sequence is TGTGCCAGCAGTGAATTTGACAGCCTCCTATCTAGCAATCAGCCCCAGCATTTT. Residues: CASSEFDSLLSSNQPQHF. This sequence joins TRBV6-1 and TRBJ1-5; TRBD1 might be the D (5 bases). V dropped 2 bases and J dropped 0 bases, with 17 bases sitting between them. This CDR3 comprises 18 residues. The V gene's germline CDR1 is MNHNS and CDR2 SASEGT.

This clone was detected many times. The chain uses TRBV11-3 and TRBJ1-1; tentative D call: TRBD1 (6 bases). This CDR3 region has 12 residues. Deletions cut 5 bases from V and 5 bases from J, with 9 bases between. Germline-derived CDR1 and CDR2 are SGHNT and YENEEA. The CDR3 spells CASSHRETEAFF. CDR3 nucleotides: TGTGCCAGCAGCCACAGGGAAACTGAAGCTTTCTTT. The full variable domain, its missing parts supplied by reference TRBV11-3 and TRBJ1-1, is EAGVVQSPRYKIIEKKQPVAFWCNPISGHNTLYWYLQNLGQGPELLIRYENEEAVDDSQLPKDRFSAERLKGVDSTLKIQPAELGDSAVYLCASSHRETEAFFGQGTRLTVV.

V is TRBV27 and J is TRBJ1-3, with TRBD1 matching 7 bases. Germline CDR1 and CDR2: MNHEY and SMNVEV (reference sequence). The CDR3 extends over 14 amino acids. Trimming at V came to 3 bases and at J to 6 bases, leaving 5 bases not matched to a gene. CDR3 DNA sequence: TGTGCCAGCAGTTTCCAGGGGGTTGTAAACACCATATATTTT. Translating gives CASSFQGVVNTIYF.

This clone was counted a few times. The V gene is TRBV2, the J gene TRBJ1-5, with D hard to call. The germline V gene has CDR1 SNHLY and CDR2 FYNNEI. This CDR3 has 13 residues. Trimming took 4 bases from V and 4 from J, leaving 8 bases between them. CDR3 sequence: CASSGAGNQPQHF. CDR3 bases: TGTGCCAGCAGTGGGGCGGGTAATCAGCCCCAGCATTTT.

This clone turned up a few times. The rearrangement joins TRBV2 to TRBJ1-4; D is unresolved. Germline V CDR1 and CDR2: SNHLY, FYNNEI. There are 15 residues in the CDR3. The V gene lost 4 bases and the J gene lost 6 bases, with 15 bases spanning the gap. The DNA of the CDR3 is TGTGCCAGCAGTGGCGAGTCGGGATTCGATGAAAAACTGTTTTTT. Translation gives CASSGESGFDEKLFF.

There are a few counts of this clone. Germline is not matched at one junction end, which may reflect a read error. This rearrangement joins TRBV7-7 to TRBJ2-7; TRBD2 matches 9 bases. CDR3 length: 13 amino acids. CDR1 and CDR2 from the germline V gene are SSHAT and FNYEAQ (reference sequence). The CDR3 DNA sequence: TGTGCTAGCAGCTTAGCTAGCGGGACTGAGCAGTACTTC. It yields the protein CASSLASGTEQYF.

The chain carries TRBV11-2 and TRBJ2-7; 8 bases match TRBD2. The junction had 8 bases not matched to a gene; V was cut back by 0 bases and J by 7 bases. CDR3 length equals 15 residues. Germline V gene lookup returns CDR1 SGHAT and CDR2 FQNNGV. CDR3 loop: CASSLERLALKEQYF. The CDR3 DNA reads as TGTGCCAGCAGCTTAGAACGACTAGCGCTAAAGGAGCAGTACTTC.

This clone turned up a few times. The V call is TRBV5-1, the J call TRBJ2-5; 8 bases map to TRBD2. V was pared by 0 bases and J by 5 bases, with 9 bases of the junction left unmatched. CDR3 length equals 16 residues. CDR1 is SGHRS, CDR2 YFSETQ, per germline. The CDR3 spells CASSLVTGGPGETQYF. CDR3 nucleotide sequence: TGCGCCAGCAGCTTGGTAACGGGAGGGCCTGGGGAGACCCAGTACTTC.

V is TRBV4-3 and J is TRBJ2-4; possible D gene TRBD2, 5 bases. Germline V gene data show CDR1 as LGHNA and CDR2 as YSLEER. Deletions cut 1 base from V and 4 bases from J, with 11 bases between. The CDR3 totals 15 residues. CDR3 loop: CASSQAGGVKNIQYF. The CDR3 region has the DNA TGCGCCAGCAGCCAAGCTGGAGGAGTTAAAAACATTCAGTACTTC.

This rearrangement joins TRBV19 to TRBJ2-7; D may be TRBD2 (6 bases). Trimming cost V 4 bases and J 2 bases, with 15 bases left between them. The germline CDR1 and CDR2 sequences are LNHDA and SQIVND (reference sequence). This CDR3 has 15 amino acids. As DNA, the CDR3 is TGTGCCAGTAGTAGAAAGGCTAGCGAGACCTACGAGCAGTACTTC. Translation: CASSRKASETYEQYF.

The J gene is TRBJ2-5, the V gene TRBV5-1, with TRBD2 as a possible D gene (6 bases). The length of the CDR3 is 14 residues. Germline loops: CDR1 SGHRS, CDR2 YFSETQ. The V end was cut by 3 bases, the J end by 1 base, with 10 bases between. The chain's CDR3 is CASSSGTFQETQYF. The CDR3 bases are TGCGCCAGCAGCTCCGGGACTTTCCAAGAGACCCAGTACTTC.

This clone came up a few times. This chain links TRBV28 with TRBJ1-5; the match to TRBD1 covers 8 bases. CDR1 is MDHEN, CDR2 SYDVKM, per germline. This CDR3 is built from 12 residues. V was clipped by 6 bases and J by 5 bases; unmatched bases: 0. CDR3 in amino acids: CASRDRDQPQHF. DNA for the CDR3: TGTGCCAGCAGGGACAGGGATCAGCCCCAGCATTTT. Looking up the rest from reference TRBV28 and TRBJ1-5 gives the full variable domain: DVKVTQSSRYLVKRTGEKVFLECVQDMDHENMFWYRQDPGLGLRLIYFSYDVKMKEKGDIPEGYSVSREKKERFSLILESASTNQTSMYLCASRDRDQPQHFGDGTRLSIL.

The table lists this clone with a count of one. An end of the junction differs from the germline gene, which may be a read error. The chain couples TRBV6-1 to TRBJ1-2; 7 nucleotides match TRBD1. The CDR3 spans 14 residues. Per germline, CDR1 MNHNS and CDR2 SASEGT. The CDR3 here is CASSLWDSKYGYIF. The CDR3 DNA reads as TGTGCCAGCAGTTTGTGGGACAGTAAATATGGCTACATCTTC.

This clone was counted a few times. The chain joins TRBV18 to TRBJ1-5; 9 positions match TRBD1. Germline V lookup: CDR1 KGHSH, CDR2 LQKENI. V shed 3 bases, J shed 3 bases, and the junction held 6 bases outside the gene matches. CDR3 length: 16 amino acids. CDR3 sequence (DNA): TGTGCCAGCTCACCCGAGACAGGGGGAAACAATCAGCCCCAGCATTTT. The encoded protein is CASSPETGGNNQPQHF.